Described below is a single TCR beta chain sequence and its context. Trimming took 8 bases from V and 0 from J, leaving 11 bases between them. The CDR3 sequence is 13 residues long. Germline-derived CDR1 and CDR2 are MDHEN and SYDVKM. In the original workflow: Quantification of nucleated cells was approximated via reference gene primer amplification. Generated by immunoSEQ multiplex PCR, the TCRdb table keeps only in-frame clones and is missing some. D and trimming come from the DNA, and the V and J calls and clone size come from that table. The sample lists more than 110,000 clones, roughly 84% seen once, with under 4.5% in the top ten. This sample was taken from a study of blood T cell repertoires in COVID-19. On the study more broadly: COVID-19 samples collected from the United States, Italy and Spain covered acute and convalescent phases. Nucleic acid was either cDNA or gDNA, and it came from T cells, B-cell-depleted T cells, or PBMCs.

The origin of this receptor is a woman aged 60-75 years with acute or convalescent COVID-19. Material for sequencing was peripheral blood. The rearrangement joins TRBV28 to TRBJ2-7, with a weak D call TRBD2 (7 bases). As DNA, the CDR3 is TGTGCCAGCTGGGGGGGGGCCTCCTACGAGCAGTACTTC. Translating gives CASWGGASYEQYF. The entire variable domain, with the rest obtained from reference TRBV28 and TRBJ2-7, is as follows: DVKVTQSSRYLVKRTGEKVFLECVQDMDHENMFWYRQDPGLGLRLIYFSYDVKMKEKGDIPEGYSVSREKKERFSLILESASTNQTSMYLCASWGGASYEQYFGPGTRLTVT.